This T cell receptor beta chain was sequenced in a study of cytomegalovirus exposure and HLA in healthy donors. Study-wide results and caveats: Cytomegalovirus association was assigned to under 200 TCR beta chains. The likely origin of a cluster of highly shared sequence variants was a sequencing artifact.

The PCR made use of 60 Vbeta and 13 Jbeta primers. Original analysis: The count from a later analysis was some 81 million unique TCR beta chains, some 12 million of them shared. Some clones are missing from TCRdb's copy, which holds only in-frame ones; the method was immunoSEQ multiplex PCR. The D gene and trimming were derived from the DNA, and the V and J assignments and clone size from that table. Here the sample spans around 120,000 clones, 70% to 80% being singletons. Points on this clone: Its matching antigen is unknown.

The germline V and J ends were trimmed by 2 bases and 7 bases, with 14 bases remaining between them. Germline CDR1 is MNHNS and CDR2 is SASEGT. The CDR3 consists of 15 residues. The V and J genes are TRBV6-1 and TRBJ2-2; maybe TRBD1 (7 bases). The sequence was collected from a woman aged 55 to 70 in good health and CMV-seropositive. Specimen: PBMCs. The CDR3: CASSEFGGTDGELFF. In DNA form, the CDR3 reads TGTGCCAGCAGTGAATTTGGGGGGACAGACGGGGAGCTGTTTTTT.